Sequencing of this T cell receptor (beta chain) was carried out in a study of blood T cell repertoires in COVID-19. The wider study: Samples came from the United States, Italy and Spain, spanning acute and convalescent COVID-19.

The assay was immunoSEQ multiplex PCR, and TCRdb's table has in-frame clones only and misses some. This table has around 700,000 clones, 70% to 90% appearing once. CDR3 size: 17 residues. Trimming removed 4 bases from V and 2 bases from J; junction bases left unmatched: 14. Germline CDR1 reads SEHNR; CDR2 reads FQNEAQ (reference sequence). The sequence derives from a woman under 30 with acute or convalescent COVID-19. The chain combines TRBV7-9 with TRBJ2-7; 7 nucleotides match TRBD1. The sequenced sample consisted of peripheral blood. The CDR3 DNA follows: TGTGCCAGCAGCTCCCCTTACCTGACAGGGCGGACCTACGAGCAGTACTTC. Translated: CASSSPYLTGRTYEQYF.